The TCR beta chain under discussion was sequenced for a study of shared clonotypes between healthy human individuals. The CDR3 covers 15 residues. CDR1 and CDR2 from the germline V gene are SGHVS and FNYEAQ. V lost 4 bases, J lost 7 bases, and 16 bases lay in between. Profiling relied on immunoSEQ multiplex PCR, and the TCRdb table lists in-frame clones only, not all of them. The table records about 2 million clones, less than 95% of them present only once. Naive CD8 cells lacked CD45RO, underwent positive selection for CCR7 and left out terminally differentiated effector memory CD45RA+ cells. Sequencing was carried out using naive CD8+ T cells sorted from blood. V is TRBV7-6 and J is TRBJ1-4; a possible D gene is TRBD1 (6 bases). This sequence originates from a man aged 18 to 30 in good health. The CDR3 protein is CASSSGHLGGEKLFF. In DNA form, the CDR3 reads TGTGCCAGCAGCTCGGGACATTTGGGAGGTGAAAAACTGTTTTTT.